The rows below give T cell receptor beta chains drawn from one sample of a study of T cells after posttransplantation cyclophosphamide. TCRdb's copy holds only in-frame clones and misses some; the assay was immunoSEQ multiplex PCR. The data contain thousands of clones, 82% of them seen just once; the ten biggest clones take up 3% to 4%. Specimen: CD4+ T cells sorted from blood, collected 350 to 390 days after allogeneic stem cell transplant with posttransplant cyclophosphamide. The receptors were sampled from a male patient between 50 and 60 years old who received an allogeneic stem cell transplant from a related donor and was CMV-positive. Some T cells may be graft donor cells. Each CDR3 is given with its conserved first and last residue. D genes are given only for firm matches. Only some rows state a clone size, as once, few, many or a class for expanded clones.

D gene	J gene	clone size	V gene	CDR3 protein	CDR3 DNA
TRBD1	TRBJ1-1	NA	TRBV5-8	CASSRGQGPTEAFF	TGTGCCAGCAGCAGGGGACAGGGGCCCACTGAAGCTTTCTTT
NA	TRBJ1-3	NA	TRBV7-2	CASSYQGWNTIYF	TGTGCCAGCAGCTATCAGGGTTGGAACACCATATATTTT
NA	TRBJ1-1	NA	TRBV4-3	CASSQAQGGTRAFF	TGCGCCAGCAGCCAAGCACAGGGTGGTACTAGAGCTTTCTTT
NA	TRBJ2-5	NA	TRBV5-1	CASSLGGLLDETQYF	TGCGCCAGCAGCTTGGGGGGCCTCTTGGATGAGACCCAGTACTTC
TRBD1	TRBJ1-4	NA	TRBV7-8	CASSLTGTGAGKLFF	TGTGCCAGCAGCTTAACTGGGACAGGGGCAGGAAAACTGTTTTTT
TRBD1	TRBJ1-1	once	TRBV7-9	CASSLTGTGNTEAFF	TGTGCCAGCAGCCTTACGGGGACAGGGAACACTGAAGCTTTCTTT
NA	TRBJ1-1	NA	TRBV4-1	CASSQGGPSRTEAFF	TGCGCCAGCAGCCAAGGAGGGCCAAGTAGGACTGAAGCTTTCTTT
NA	TRBJ2-4	NA	TRBV28	CASSPGQRNNIQYF	TGTGCCAGCAGTCCCGGACAGCGGAATAACATTCAGTACTTC
NA	TRBJ2-7	NA	TRBV6-1	CASRTTGSYEQYF	TGTGCCAGCAGGACCACAGGTTCCTACGAGCAGTACTTC
NA	TRBJ2-2	NA	TRBV11-3	CASSRGTHGSTGELFF	TGTGCCAGCAGCAGAGGGACTCATGGTTCTACCGGGGAGCTGTTTTTT
TRBD1	TRBJ2-3	NA	TRBV6-5	CASSSGTGTDTQYF	TGTGCCAGCAGTTCGGGGACAGGCACAGATACGCAGTATTTT
TRBD2	TRBJ2-3	NA	TRBV9	CASSVGLAGVWSTDTQYF	TGTGCCAGCAGCGTAGGGCTAGCGGGGGTCTGGAGCACAGATACGCAGTATTTT
TRBD1	TRBJ2-1	few	TRBV18	CASSPGQGGNEQFF	TGTGCCAGCTCACCTGGACAGGGTGGTAATGAGCAGTTCTTC
NA	TRBJ2-7	few	TRBV11-2	CASSLVLNYEQYF	TGTGCCAGCAGCTTAGTCCTAAACTACGAGCAGTACTTC
TRBD2	TRBJ2-5	NA	TRBV28	CASSPGLAEETQYF	TGTGCCAGCAGCCCGGGACTAGCGGAAGAGACCCAGTACTTC
NA	TRBJ2-1	NA	TRBV7-9	CASSLAENEQFF	TGTGCCAGCAGCTTAGCGGAGAATGAGCAGTTCTTC
TRBD2	TRBJ2-2	few	TRBV30	CAWSWGLAGNTGELFF	TGTGCCTGGAGTTGGGGACTAGCGGGAAACACCGGGGAGCTGTTTTTT
NA	TRBJ1-1	few	TRBV11-3	CASSLERADHNTEAFF	TGTGCCAGCAGCTTAGAGAGGGCGGACCACAACACTGAAGCTTTCTTT
NA	TRBJ2-3	NA	TRBV30	CAWRATNGVEQYF	TGTGCCTGGAGGGCAACGAACGGGGTTGAACAGTATTTT
NA	TRBJ1-1	NA	TRBV19	CASSAQTAMNTEAFF	TGTGCCAGTAGTGCCCAGACAGCAATGAACACTGAAGCTTTCTTT
NA	TRBJ1-2	NA	TRBV9	CASSVGTNSYYGYTF	TGTGCCAGCAGCGTGGGGACAAATTCCTACTATGGCTACACCTTC
NA	TRBJ2-5	few	TRBV7-7	CASSIRKGVLETQYF	TGTGCCAGCAGTATTAGGAAGGGAGTTCTGGAGACCCAGTACTTC
NA	TRBJ1-5	NA	TRBV6-5	CASSYNRAQPQHF	TGTGCCAGCAGTTACAACAGGGCTCAGCCCCAGCATTTT
TRBD1	TRBJ2-7	NA	TRBV6-1	CASSFPGQGIYEQYF	TGTGCCAGCAGTTTCCCGGGACAGGGCATCTACGAGCAGTACTTC
NA	TRBJ2-7	NA	TRBV10-1	CASSEGGVNEQYF	TGCGCCAGCAGTGAAGGGGGTGTAAACGAGCAGTACTTC
TRBD2	TRBJ2-3	few	TRBV4-3	CASSQGLAVLSTDTQYF	TGCGCCAGCAGCCAGGGCCTAGCGGTCCTTAGCACAGATACGCAGTATTTT
NA	TRBJ2-5	few	TRBV5-5	CASSLGVGLSQGTQYF	TGTGCCAGCAGCTTGGGGGTGGGGCTCTCCCAAGGGACCCAGTACTTC
NA	TRBJ2-7	NA	TRBV21-1	CASIGQAWTSGRRYEQYF	TGTGCCAGCATAGGACAGGCCTGGACTAGCGGGAGGAGGTACGAGCAGTACTTC
NA	TRBJ1-2	NA	TRBV29-1	CSVAHREGGHGYTF	TGCAGCGTTGCCCACCGGGAAGGCGGACATGGCTACACCTTC
NA	TRBJ2-5	few	TRBV18	CASSRSDRKQETQYF	TGTGCCAGCTCACGATCGGACAGAAAACAAGAGACCCAGTACTTC
TRBD2	TRBJ2-1	NA	TRBV5-1	CASSFQLAGGEQFF	TGCGCCAGCAGCTTTCAACTAGCGGGGGGGGAGCAGTTCTTC
TRBD2	TRBJ2-1	NA	TRBV15	CATSSPTSGGARDEQFF	TGTGCCACCAGCTCGCCGACTAGCGGGGGGGCCAGGGATGAGCAGTTCTTC
NA	TRBJ1-4	NA	TRBV27	CASSIQQDATNEKLFF	TGTGCCAGCAGTATCCAACAGGATGCAACTAATGAAAAACTGTTTTTT
NA	TRBJ1-3	NA	TRBV6-6	CASSFTGLPGNTIYF	TGTGCCAGCAGTTTCACGGGACTCCCTGGAAACACCATATATTTT
NA	TRBJ2-3	NA	TRBV19	CASSTGITSTDTQYF	TGTGCCAGTAGTACGGGAATCACTAGCACAGATACGCAGTATTTT
TRBD2	TRBJ2-5	NA	TRBV9	CASSALGSGGEETQYF	TGTGCCAGCAGCGCCCTCGGGAGCGGGGGGGAAGAGACCCAGTACTTC
NA	TRBJ2-7	NA	TRBV5-4	CASSLDPSYEQYF	TGTGCCAGCAGCTTGGATCCATCCTACGAGCAGTACTTC
TRBD1	TRBJ1-6	NA	TRBV6-4	CASSRTGEGSPLHF	TGTGCCAGCAGCAGGACAGGCGAAGGTTCACCCCTCCACTTT
NA	TRBJ1-2	once	TRBV18	CASSPPGGDKSYGYTF	TGTGCCAGCTCACCACCAGGGGGAGACAAGTCTTATGGCTACACCTTC
NA	TRBJ1-1	NA	TRBV5-4	CASSLATIDWRMNTEAFF	TGTGCCAGCAGCTTGGCCACGATCGATTGGAGGATGAACACTGAAGCTTTCTTT
NA	TRBJ1-4	NA	TRBV5-4	CASSSVKEEKLFF	TGTGCCAGCAGCTCGGTGAAAGAGGAAAAACTGTTTTTT